This T cell receptor (beta chain) emerged from a study of T-cell reconstitution after alpha-beta-depleted transplantation in children (dated by TCRdb to about 2016). For context, the study as a whole: T-cell immune reconstitution after TCRalphabeta/CD19-depleted allogeneic hematopoietic cell transplantation in children was quantitatively tracked in the study by means of TCR repertoire profiling. Study-wide conclusions, independent of this receptor: Over subsequent months, a decline in hyperexpanded clone frequencies was noted, and after one year, T-cell counts and TCRbeta diversity were mostly ascribed to newly produced T cells. In some patients, high TCRbeta diversity at day 60 was attributed to recipient T cells and intrathymic progenitors that had survived conditioning. Apparently early alphabetaT-cell count recovery about two months after transplant reportedly relied on only several hundred rapidly expanded clones derived from non-depleted graft cells.

This clonotype was counted between two and nine times. The antigen this receptor binds is unknown. No base qualities exist here, and no much larger clone lies one base off it. The label giving this sample's treatment or condition can be read as: allogeneic hematopoietic cell transplantation with graft depleted of TCRalphabeta T cells and CD19 B cells. TCRalphabeta/CD19-depleted allogeneic hematopoietic cell grafts were given to the transplant recipients, all of whom were children. The cysteine opens and the phenylalanine closes a CDR3 of 15 amino acids. Of the read, only the CDR3 DNA is kept; its 45 bases are in frame from base 1. Looking up the germline V gene yields CDR1 MNHEY and CDR2 SVGAGI. V is shortened by 1 base, J by 2 bases, and the region joining them spans 8 bases. Libraries were prepared through PCR. The sequencer was an Illumina HiSeq 2500. Molecular barcoding was employed in the preparation of TCR libraries, with unique molecular identifiers being used to normalize TCRbeta repertoire quantification. TCRdb trimmed public reads at Q25 via fastp, called clones via MiXCR and kept in-frame beta chains. Here each entry gathers all rows of one CDR3 protein and keeps the most common genes and DNA. The sample table contains about 420,000 distinct CDR3 sequences; only one count was recorded for about 16% of them. 25% to 35% of the sample comes from the top ten.

This specimen consisted of PBMCs, mostly from graft donor cells, obtained 360 days after TCRalphabeta/CD19-depleted stem cell transplant. The TCR comes from a boy younger than two who had a stem cell transplant for Wiskott-Aldrich syndrome, so the T cells may come from the graft donor. The chain links TRBV6-5 with TRBJ2-2, with no reliable assignment of the D segment. The CDR3 region has the sequence CASSYFGPNTGELFF. In nucleotide form, the sequence is TGTGCCAGCAGTTACTTCGGGCCCAACACCGGGGAGCTGTTTTTT.